These 28 T cell receptor beta chains were all obtained from the same sample, sequenced in a study of human T cells and chemical hapten exposure. The time point is: patch test 3, about 24 weeks after DPC sensitization. The treatment: therapeutic diphenylcyclopropenone sensitization with weekly scalp DPC. TCRdb fed the RACE reads into MiXCR, producing one record per CDR3 protein. The repertoire holds over 80,000 distinct CDR3 sequences, with 9.5% to 13% as singletons. The material sequenced was whole blood, taken in connection with sensitization to the hapten diphenylcyclopropenone (DPC). The receptors were gathered from a woman aged 30 to 39 with alopecia areata. Some clones in this sample may be carry-over from other donors' samples.

This clonotype has a handful of counts. The chain employs TRBV11-2 and TRBJ2-1; D gene uncertain. Trimming cost V 2 bases and J 9 bases, with 8 bases left between them. Looked up from germline, CDR1 is SGHAT and CDR2 is FQNNGV. The CDR3 is made up of 12 amino acids. CDR3 residues: CASSLIGTEQFF. The CDR3 bases are TGTGCCAGCAGCTTAATCGGTACTGAGCAGTTCTTC.

The sample holds many counts of this clonotype. The rearrangement joins TRBV7-3 to TRBJ2-1; weak D call: TRBD1 (5 bases). The CDR3 is 14 residues long. Germline-derived CDR1 and CDR2 are SGHTA and FQGTGA. Deletions cut 5 bases from V and 8 bases from J, with 16 bases between. The CDR3 loop is CASSLGRTRDEQFF. The CDR3 DNA reads TGTGCCAGCAGCCTTGGACGGACCAGGGATGAGCAGTTCTTC.

This clonotype was observed a handful of times. In DNA, the CDR3 is TGTGCCAGCAAGAGGACAGACTTCGGAAACACCATATATTTT. Its protein product is CASKRTDFGNTIYF. V gene TRBV28 combines with J gene TRBJ1-3, with D possibly being TRBD1 (6 bases). CDR1 is MDHEN, CDR2 SYDVKM, per germline. This CDR3 has 14 amino acids. Between the trimmed V and J ends, which lost 7 bases and 4 bases, there was a span of 14 bases. The entire variable domain, with the rest obtained from reference TRBV28 and TRBJ1-3, is as follows: DVKVTQSSRYLVKRTGEKVFLECVQDMDHENMFWYRQDPGLGLRLIYFSYDVKMKEKGDIPEGYSVSREKKERFSLILESASTNQTSMYLCASKRTDFGNTIYFGEGSWLTVV.

This sequence joins TRBV6-2 or TRBV6-3 and TRBJ2-7; tentatively, D is TRBD1 (6 bases). This CDR3 comprises 15 residues. V gave up 5 bases and J gave up 2 bases, with 16 bases separating them. Per the germline V gene, CDR1 is MNHEY and CDR2 is SVGEGT. The CDR3 reads CASSRGHYTTYEQYF. DNA of the CDR3: TGTGCCAGCAGTAGGGGACACTACACTACCTACGAGCAGTACTTC.

This clonotype was seen only a few times. The CDR3 region has the DNA TGTGCCAGCAGCTTAGGAACCGGGACAGCGAACACCGGGGAGCTGTTTTTT. Translated: CASSLGTGTANTGELFF. This rearrangement joins TRBV7-9 to TRBJ2-2; 7 bases are a match to TRBD1. Germline V gene sequence: CDR1 SEHNR, CDR2 FQNEAQ (reference sequence). The CDR3 is 17 residues long. J lost 0 bases, V lost 1 base, and 5 bases had no gene match. Combining the CDR3 with reference TRBV7-9 and TRBJ2-2 gives the whole variable domain DTGVSQNPRHKITKRGQNVTFRCDPISEHNRLYWYRQTLGQGPEFLTYFQNEAQLEKSRLLSDRFSAERPKGSFSTLEIQRTEQGDSAMYLCASSLGTGTANTGELFFGEGSRLTVL.

This chain links TRBV3-1 with TRBJ1-3; the D gene is possibly TRBD1 (5 bases). Germline V lookup: CDR1 LGHDT, CDR2 YNNKEL (reference sequence). CDR3 length: 15 amino acids. Between the trimmed V and J ends, which lost 6 bases and 2 bases, there was a span of 14 bases. For the CDR3, the DNA is TGTGCCAGCAGTTCGAGGGGTAACACTGGAAACACCATATATTTT. Protein sequence: CASSSRGNTGNTIYF.

This clonotype was seen a few times. This chain uses TRBV7-2 with TRBJ2-5; D may be TRBD2 (5 bases). Germline values: CDR1 SGHTA, CDR2 FQGNSA. V was clipped by 5 bases and J by 6 bases, with 19 bases between them. The CDR3 is 15 amino acids. The CDR3 protein is CASSILRDPPKTQYF. CDR3 nucleotides: TGTGCCAGCAGCATACTCCGGGATCCCCCCAAGACCCAGTACTTC.

The CDR3 bases are TGTGCCAGCAGCGCGGGTAGCTCTGGGGCCAACGTCCTGACTTTC. Translating gives CASSAGSSGANVLTF. This chain links TRBV7-6 with TRBJ2-6; D possibly corresponds to TRBD2 (5 bases). The CDR3 sequence is 15 residues long. V lost 5 bases, J lost 0 bases, and 8 bases lay in between. In germline, CDR1 is SGHVS, CDR2 FNYEAQ.

This rearrangement joins TRBV2 to TRBJ1-1; D perhaps matches TRBD1 (6 bases). The CDR3 is made up of 15 amino acids. The germline gives CDR1 SNHLY, CDR2 FYNNEI. V was clipped by 1 base and J by 10 bases, with 19 bases between them. CDR3 protein: CASSEGARAGAGAFF. CDR3 sequence (DNA): TGTGCCAGCAGTGAAGGAGCTCGGGCAGGGGCTGGAGCTTTCTTT. The entire variable domain, with the rest obtained from reference TRBV2 and TRBJ1-1, is as follows: EPEVTQTPSHQVTQMGQEVILRCVPISNHLYFYWYRQILGQKVEFLVSFYNNEISEKSEIFDDQFSVERPDGSNFTLKIRSTKLEDSAMYFCASSEGARAGAGAFFGQGTRLTVV.

This clonotype was seen repeatedly, ten times or more. One end of the junction is discordant with germline, which a read error may explain. V usage is TRBV2 and J usage is TRBJ2-7; 10 nucleotides match TRBD2. This CDR3 is 12 amino acids long. CDR1 SNHLY and CDR2 FYNNEI come from the germline V gene. The CDR3 DNA reads TGTGCCAGCAGTGATTTGGGTCTAGCGGGAGTATTC. Translating it yields CASSDLGLAGVF.

CDR3 amino acids: CATSSGNTIYF. The CDR3 DNA reads as TGTGCCACCTCCTCTGGAAACACCATATATTTT. The rearrangement joins TRBV2 to TRBJ1-3; no clear D gene. CDR1 and CDR2 (germline): SNHLY, FYNNEI. CDR3 length: 11 amino acids. V shed 10 bases and J shed 0 bases, with 4 bases lying between them.

The chain combines TRBV7-3 with TRBJ2-3; 10 bases fit TRBD2. V was clipped by 0 bases and J by 4 bases; unmatched bases: 10. Germline loops: CDR1 SGHTA, CDR2 FQGTGA. The CDR3 contains 18 residues. The CDR3 loop is CASSLTWLAGVGPDTQYF. The DNA of the CDR3 is TGTGCCAGCAGCTTAACGTGGCTAGCGGGAGTTGGTCCAGATACGCAGTATTTT. The full variable domain, in which reference TRBV7-3 and TRBJ2-3 provide the parts outside the CDR3, is GAGVSQTPSNKVTEKGKYVELRCDPISGHTALYWYRQSLGQGPEFLIYFQGTGAADDSGLPNDRFFAVRPEGSVSTLKIQRTERGDSAVYLCASSLTWLAGVGPDTQYFGPGTRLTVL.

This clonotype occurred a few times. CDR3 bases: TGTGCCAGCAGCTCCCAGCGGGGGGCCACCTACGAGCAGTACGTC. This translates into CASSSQRGATYEQYV. The J gene is TRBJ2-7, the V gene TRBV7-8; the match to TRBD2 covers 9 bases. V trimming: 4 bases; J trimming: 2 bases; junction bases outside the gene matches: 6. The CDR3 consists of 15 residues. Germline V gene data show CDR1 as SGHVS and CDR2 as FQNEAQ.

This clonotype was counted only a few times. The chain employs TRBV20-1 and TRBJ2-5, with D perhaps TRBD2 (6 bases). Trimming stripped 5 bases from V and 11 bases from J, with 21 bases between. The CDR3 sequence is 13 residues long. In germline, CDR1 is DFQATT, CDR2 SNEGSKA (reference sequence). The CDR3: CSARADYRPFQYF. CDR3 in DNA: TGCAGTGCTCGGGCGGACTACCGGCCGTTTCAGTACTTC.

This clonotype was seen ten or more times. The V gene is TRBV12-3 or TRBV12-4, the J gene TRBJ1-1; D possibly corresponds to TRBD1 (6 bases). V lost 1 base to trimming and J lost 10 bases, with 7 bases between them. The CDR3 is made up of 11 amino acids. The CDR3 DNA follows: TGTGCCAGCAGTTTAGGAGGGGGAGCTTTCTTT. Encoded protein: CASSLGGGAFF.

This sequence joins TRBV20-1 and TRBJ1-3, with D possibly matching TRBD1 (5 bases). Germline V gene sequence: CDR1 DFQATT, CDR2 SNEGSKA (reference sequence). Trimming left V 0 bases short and J 8 bases short, with 17 bases between. The CDR3 sequence is 15 residues long. The CDR3 sequence: CSARERGAPRDTIYF. The CDR3 DNA is TGCAGTGCTAGAGAGAGAGGGGCCCCTCGGGACACCATATATTTT.

Ten or more counts support this clonotype. The V and J genes are TRBV7-9 and TRBJ2-1; 10 nucleotides align to TRBD2. The CDR3 runs to 17 residues. Germline trimming cut 5 bases from V and 0 bases from J; bases unmatched to any gene: 7. The germline V gene has CDR1 SEHNR and CDR2 FQNEAQ (reference sequence). CDR3 nucleotides: TGTGCCAGCAGCCCACGAGGACTAGCGGTCTCCTACAATGAGCAGTTCTTC. Residues: CASSPRGLAVSYNEQFF. Full variable domain (missing parts from reference TRBV7-9 and TRBJ2-1): DTGVSQNPRHKITKRGQNVTFRCDPISEHNRLYWYRQTLGQGPEFLTYFQNEAQLEKSRLLSDRFSAERPKGSFSTLEIQRTEQGDSAMYLCASSPRGLAVSYNEQFFGPGTRLTVL.

The table lists this clonotype with many counts. This chain connects TRBV6-1 to TRBJ1-5; a weak D match, TRBD1 (5 bases). Germline values: CDR1 MNHNS, CDR2 SASEGT. CDR3 length: 14 residues. V was shortened by 5 bases and J by 1 base, with 9 bases between the two germline ends. The CDR3 nucleotides read TGTGCCAGCAGTACCGACAGAAGCAATCAGCCCCAGCATTTT. It translates to CASSTDRSNQPQHF.

The chain recombines TRBV4-2 with TRBJ1-5; the D gene is possibly TRBD1 (6 bases). The CDR3 has 16 residues. V shed 0 bases and J shed 2 bases, with 11 bases lying between them. Germline CDR1 is LGHNA and CDR2 is YNFKEQ. CDR3 residues: CASSQEAGERNQPQHF. The CDR3 DNA reads TGTGCCAGCAGCCAAGAGGCAGGGGAGCGCAATCAGCCCCAGCATTTT.

This chain links TRBV20-1 with TRBJ1-3; D ambiguous. CDR3 length: 15 amino acids. The V end was cut by 0 bases, the J end by 2 bases, with 11 bases between. Germline CDR1 is DFQATT and CDR2 is SNEGSKA (reference sequence). In nucleotides, the CDR3 is TGCAGTGCTAGAGATTTGGCCCCCACTGGAAACACCATATATTTT. Its translation is CSARDLAPTGNTIYF.

In this sample, this clonotype turned up many times. The chain recombines TRBV29-1 with TRBJ2-1; D not resolved. V was clipped by 5 bases and J by 9 bases, with 20 bases between them. Germline-derived CDR1 and CDR2 are SQVTM and ANQGSEA. The CDR3 spans 14 residues. The CDR3 bases are TGCAGCGTTTCTCTAGGTCGGAGTTCACGTGAGCAGTTCTTC. This codes for CSVSLGRSSREQFF.

This clonotype was counted ten times or more. CDR3 DNA sequence: TGTGCCAGCAGTTTACTACTCCCAGACAGGGGCAATAGCAATCAGCCCCAGCATTTT. This encodes CASSLLLPDRGNSNQPQHF. The rearrangement uses TRBV28 and TRBJ1-5; the match to TRBD1 covers 8 bases. V was clipped by 2 bases and J by 0 bases; unmatched bases: 12. The germline V gene encodes CDR1 MDHEN and CDR2 SYDVKM. This CDR3 is built from 19 residues.

Ten or more counts support this clonotype. V and J are TRBV6-1 and TRBJ2-1, with TRBD2 matching 9 bases. The CDR3 has 15 residues. V lost 8 bases to trimming and J lost 1 base; unmatched junction nucleotides: 6. Germline CDR1 is MNHNS and CDR2 is SASEGT. CDR3: CASGGRGGSYNEQFF. As DNA, the CDR3 is TGTGCCAGCGGAGGGCGGGGGGGATCCTACAATGAGCAGTTCTTC.

This clonotype was observed a handful of times. The chain uses TRBV4-2 and TRBJ2-1; 8 bases are shared with TRBD2. Germline-derived CDR1 and CDR2 are LGHNA and YNFKEQ. The CDR3 has 16 residues. Losses at the gene ends were 4 bases for V and 3 bases for J; bases not matched to a gene: 8. The CDR3 protein is CASSPSIGTSYNEQFF. In nucleotides, the CDR3 is TGTGCCAGCAGCCCCTCAATCGGGACTAGCTACAATGAGCAGTTCTTC.

This clonotype was seen ten or more times. The rearrangement links TRBV11-2 to TRBJ2-1; TRBD2 aligns across 11 bases. With 5 bases clipped from V and 0 bases from J, the junction kept 3 bases outside the gene matches. This CDR3 comprises 16 residues. CDR1 and CDR2 (germline): SGHAT, FQNNGV. The CDR3 sequence: CASSRGTSGSYNEQFF. The DNA of the CDR3 is TGTGCCAGCAGCCGGGGGACTAGCGGCTCCTACAATGAGCAGTTCTTC.

At least ten counts were recorded for this clonotype. The CDR3 spells CASSNQPTVWSPLHF. CDR3 nucleotides: TGTGCCAGCAGCAACCAGCCGACAGTATGGTCACCCCTCCACTTT. V usage is TRBV7-8 and J usage is TRBJ1-6; TRBD1 is a possible D gene (5 bases). The germline V gene encodes CDR1 SGHVS and CDR2 FQNEAQ. This CDR3 region has 15 residues. V was shortened by 5 bases and J by 10 bases, with 18 bases between the two germline ends.

This clonotype was found many times. The rearrangement uses TRBV6-1 and TRBJ1-3; 8 bases are a match to TRBD1. Germline values: CDR1 MNHNS, CDR2 SASEGT. V lost 4 bases, J lost 2 bases, and 4 bases stayed unmatched. The CDR3 has 15 amino acids. As DNA, the CDR3 is TGTGCCAGCAGTGGCCAGGGGGCGGCTGGAAACACCATATATTTT. Translation: CASSGQGAAGNTIYF.

This clonotype was counted ten times or more. The DNA for the CDR3 is TGTGCCAGCAGCTTACGAGGGTATACGCAGTATTTT. Protein: CASSLRGYTQYF. The chain has TRBV28 and TRBJ2-3; D is possibly TRBD2 (5 bases). The V gene lost 6 bases and the J gene lost 7 bases, with 11 bases spanning the gap. The germline CDR1 and CDR2 sequences are MDHEN and SYDVKM. This CDR3 has 12 amino acids. Using reference TRBV28 and TRBJ2-3 for the parts outside the CDR3, the full variable domain is DVKVTQSSRYLVKRTGEKVFLECVQDMDHENMFWYRQDPGLGLRLIYFSYDVKMKEKGDIPEGYSVSREKKERFSLILESASTNQTSMYLCASSLRGYTQYFGPGTRLTVL.